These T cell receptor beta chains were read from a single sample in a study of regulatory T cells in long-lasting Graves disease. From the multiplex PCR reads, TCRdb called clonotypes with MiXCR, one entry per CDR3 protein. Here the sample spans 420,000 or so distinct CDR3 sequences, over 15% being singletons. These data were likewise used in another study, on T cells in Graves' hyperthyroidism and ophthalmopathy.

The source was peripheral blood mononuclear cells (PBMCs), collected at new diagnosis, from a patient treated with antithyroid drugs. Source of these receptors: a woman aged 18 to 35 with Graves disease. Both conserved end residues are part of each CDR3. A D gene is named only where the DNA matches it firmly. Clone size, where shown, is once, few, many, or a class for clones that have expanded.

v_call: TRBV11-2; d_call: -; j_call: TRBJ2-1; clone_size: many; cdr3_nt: TGTGCCAGCAGCTTAGGAGGGGGGAAATACAATGAGCAGTTCTTC; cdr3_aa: CASSLGGGKYNEQFF
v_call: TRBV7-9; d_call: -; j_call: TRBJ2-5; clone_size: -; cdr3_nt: TGTGCCAGCAGCCCCCGGTTGACAGAAGAGACCCAGTACTTC; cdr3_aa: CASSPRLTEETQYF
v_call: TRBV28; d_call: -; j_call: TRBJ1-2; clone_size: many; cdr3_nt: TGTGCCAGCAGTTTAAAGGTTGGGGGGGGCTATGGCTACACCTTC; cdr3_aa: CASSLKVGGGYGYTF
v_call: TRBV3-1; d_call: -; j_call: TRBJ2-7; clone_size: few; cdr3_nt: TGTGCCAGCAGCCAAGTCCGGGCAGGCGGCTACGAGCAGTACTTC; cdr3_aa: CASSQVRAGGYEQYF
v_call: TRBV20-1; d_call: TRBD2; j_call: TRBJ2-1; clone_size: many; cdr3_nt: TGCAGTGCTAGAAGCGGGAGGGCCGTCGATGAGCAGTTCTTC; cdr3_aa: CSARSGRAVDEQFF
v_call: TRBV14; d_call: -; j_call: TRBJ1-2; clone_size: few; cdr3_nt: TGTGCCAGCAGCCAAGTGGGCGGCAGGCCCCTCGATGGCTACACCTTC; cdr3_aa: CASSQVGGRPLDGYTF
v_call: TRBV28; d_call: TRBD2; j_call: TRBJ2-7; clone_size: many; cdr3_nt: TGTGCCAGCAGTCCTCCGGTGGACCATAGCGGGAGTGTTTACGAGCAGTACTTC; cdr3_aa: CASSPPVDHSGSVYEQYF
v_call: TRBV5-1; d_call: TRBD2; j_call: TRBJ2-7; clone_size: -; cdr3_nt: TGCGCCAGCAGCGCGGAGGGAGCGGGAGTTTTTAGCTACGAGCAGTACTTC; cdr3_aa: CASSAEGAGVFSYEQYF
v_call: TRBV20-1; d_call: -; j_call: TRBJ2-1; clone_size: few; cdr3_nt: TGCAGTGCTGCGGGACCCAGCTCCTACAATGAGCAGTTCTTC; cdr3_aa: CSAAGPSSYNEQFF
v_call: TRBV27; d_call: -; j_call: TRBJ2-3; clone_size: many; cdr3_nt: TGTGCCAGCAGTTTATATTCGATGGGCTCTAGGGGGATAGGAACAGATACGCAGTATTTT; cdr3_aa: CASSLYSMGSRGIGTDTQYF
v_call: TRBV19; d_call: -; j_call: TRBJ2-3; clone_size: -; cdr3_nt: TGTGCCAGTATCAGGGACACAGATACGCAGTATTTT; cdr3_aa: CASIRDTDTQYF
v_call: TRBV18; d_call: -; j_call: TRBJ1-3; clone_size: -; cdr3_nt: TGTGCCAGCTCACAGACCGGGACCCCGAAGGAAAACACCATATATTTT; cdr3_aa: CASSQTGTPKENTIYF
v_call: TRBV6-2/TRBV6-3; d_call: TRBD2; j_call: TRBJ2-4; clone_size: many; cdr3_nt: TGTGCCAGCGCTCGGACTAGCGGGAGCCAGTACTTC; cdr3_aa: CASARTSGSQYF
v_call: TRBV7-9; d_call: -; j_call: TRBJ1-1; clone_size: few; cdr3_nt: TGTGCCAGCAGCTTAATCACACTGAACACTGAAGCTTTCTTT; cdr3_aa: CASSLITLNTEAFF
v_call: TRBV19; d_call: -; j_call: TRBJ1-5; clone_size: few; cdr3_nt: TGTGCCAGTAGTCAGCCGGGACCGATTAGCAATCAGCCCCAGCATTTT; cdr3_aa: CASSQPGPISNQPQHF
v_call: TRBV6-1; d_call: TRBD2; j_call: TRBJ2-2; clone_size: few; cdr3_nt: TGTGCCAGCGGGGAGGGGCTGGCCGGGGAGCTGTTTTTT; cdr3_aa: CASGEGLAGELFF
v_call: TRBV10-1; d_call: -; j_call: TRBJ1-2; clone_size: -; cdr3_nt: TGCGCCAGCAAAAAGGGGTCTACGCACTATGGCTACACCTTC; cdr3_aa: CASKKGSTHYGYTF
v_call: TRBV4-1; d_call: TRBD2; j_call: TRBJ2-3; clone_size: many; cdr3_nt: TGCGCCAGCAGCCAAGAAGGCCTAGCGGGAGTCACGCAGTATTTT; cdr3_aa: CASSQEGLAGVTQYF
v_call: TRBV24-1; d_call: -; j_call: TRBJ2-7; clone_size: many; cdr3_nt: TGTGCCACCAGTGATTACGAGGACGAGCAGTACTTC; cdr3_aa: CATSDYEDEQYF
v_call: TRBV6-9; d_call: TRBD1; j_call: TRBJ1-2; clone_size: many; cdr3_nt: TGTGCCAGCAGTTCCGGGACAGCGAACTATGGCTACACCTTC; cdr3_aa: CASSSGTANYGYTF
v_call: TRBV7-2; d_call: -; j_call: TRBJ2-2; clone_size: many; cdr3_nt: TGTGCCAGCAGCGTAAAGGGGGAGCTGTTTTTT; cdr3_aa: CASSVKGELFF
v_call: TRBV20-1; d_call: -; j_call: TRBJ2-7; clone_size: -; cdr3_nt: TGCAGTGCTAGCCCGGCGGCGGGTACCTCCTACGAGCAGTACTTC; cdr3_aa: CSASPAAGTSYEQYF
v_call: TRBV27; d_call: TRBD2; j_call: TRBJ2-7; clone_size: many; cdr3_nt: TGTGCCTCCGAAGGCGGGAGCGACGAGCAGTACTTC; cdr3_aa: CASEGGSDEQYF
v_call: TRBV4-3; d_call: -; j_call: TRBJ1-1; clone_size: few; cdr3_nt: TGCGCCAGCAGCCACCTAGGGAACAGGGATGGGGCTTTCTTT; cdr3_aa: CASSHLGNRDGAFF
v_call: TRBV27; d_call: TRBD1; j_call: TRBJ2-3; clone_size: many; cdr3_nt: TGTGCCAGCAGTCTCCAGGGGGCGGTGGGCACAGATACGCAGTATTTT; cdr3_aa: CASSLQGAVGTDTQYF
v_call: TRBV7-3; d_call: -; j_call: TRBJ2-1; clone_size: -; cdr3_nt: TGTGCCAGCAGTCCCCACCTCGGGACATACAATGAGCAGTTCTTC; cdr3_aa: CASSPHLGTYNEQFF
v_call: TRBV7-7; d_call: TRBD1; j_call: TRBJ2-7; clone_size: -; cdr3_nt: TGTGCTAGCAGCATACGGACAGGGGCCTCCTACGAGCAGTACTTC; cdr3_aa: CASSIRTGASYEQYF
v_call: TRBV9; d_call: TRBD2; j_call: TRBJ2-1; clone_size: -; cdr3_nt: TGTGCCAGCAGCGTACTGGCGGGAGGCTCCTACAATGAGCAGTTCTTC; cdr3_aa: CASSVLAGGSYNEQFF
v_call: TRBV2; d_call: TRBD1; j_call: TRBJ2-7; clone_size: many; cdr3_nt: TGTGCCAGCAAAGATATAAGGGACAGGGGGCCACACGAGCAGTACTTC; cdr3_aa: CASKDIRDRGPHEQYF
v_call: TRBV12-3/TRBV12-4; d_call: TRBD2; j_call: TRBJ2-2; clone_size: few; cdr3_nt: TGTGCCATCAGCCGGAATAGCGGGACCGGGGAGCTGTTTTTT; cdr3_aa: CAISRNSGTGELFF
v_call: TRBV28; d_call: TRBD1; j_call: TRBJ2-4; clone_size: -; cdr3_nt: TGTGCCAGCAGCCCGACAGGGCCAATTGCCAAAAACATTCAGTACTTC; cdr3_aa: CASSPTGPIAKNIQYF
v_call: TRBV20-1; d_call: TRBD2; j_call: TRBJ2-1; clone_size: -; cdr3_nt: TGCAGTGCTAGTAAAACAACTGGCCTAGCGGGAGTAGATGAGCAGTTCTTC; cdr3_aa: CSASKTTGLAGVDEQFF
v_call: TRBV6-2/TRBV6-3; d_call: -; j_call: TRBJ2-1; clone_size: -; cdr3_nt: TGTGCCAGCAGGGAAACGGGACCCCTCTCCTACAATGAGCAGTTCTTC; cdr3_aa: CASRETGPLSYNEQFF
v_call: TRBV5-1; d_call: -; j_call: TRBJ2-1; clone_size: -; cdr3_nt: TGCGCCAGCAGCGGGGGACAAGGAATCTACGAGCAGTTCTTC; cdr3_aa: CASSGGQGIYEQFF
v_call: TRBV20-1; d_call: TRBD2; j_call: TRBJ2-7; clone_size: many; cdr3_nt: TGCAGTGCTAGAGATCAGACTAGCGGGAGTCTCGAGCAGTACTTC; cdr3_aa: CSARDQTSGSLEQYF
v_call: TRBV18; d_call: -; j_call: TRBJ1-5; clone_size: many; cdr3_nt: TGTGCCAGCAGCTTGACGGGAAGCAATCAGCCCCAGCATTTT; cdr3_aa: CASSLTGSNQPQHF
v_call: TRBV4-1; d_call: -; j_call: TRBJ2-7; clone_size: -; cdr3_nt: TGCGCCAGCAGCCAAGGGGAGAGAGCGGTGCCTCCCGAGCAGTACTTC; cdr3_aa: CASSQGERAVPPEQYF
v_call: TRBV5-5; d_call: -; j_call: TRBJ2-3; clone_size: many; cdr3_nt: TGTGCCAGCAGTCTGAGCACAGGAGGTAGTACAGATACGCAGTATTTT; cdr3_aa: CASSLSTGGSTDTQYF
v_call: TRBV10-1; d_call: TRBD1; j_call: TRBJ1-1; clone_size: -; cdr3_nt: TGCGCCAGCAGTGATGGACAGGGGGCAACTGAAGCTTTCTTT; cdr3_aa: CASSDGQGATEAFF
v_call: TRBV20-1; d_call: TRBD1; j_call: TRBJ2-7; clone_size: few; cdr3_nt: TGCAGTGCTAGAGAGGAGACAGGGAGCCCCTACGAGCAGTACTTC; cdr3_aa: CSAREETGSPYEQYF
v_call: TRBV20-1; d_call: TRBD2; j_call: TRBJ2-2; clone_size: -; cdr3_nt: TGCAGTGCTAGGAAGACCGGGACTAGCGGTACCGGGGAGCTGTTTTTT; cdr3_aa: CSARKTGTSGTGELFF
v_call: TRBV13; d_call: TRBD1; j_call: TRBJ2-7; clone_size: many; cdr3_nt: TGTGCCAGCAGCCAAGGGGGACAGGCCTACGAGCAGTACTTC; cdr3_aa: CASSQGGQAYEQYF
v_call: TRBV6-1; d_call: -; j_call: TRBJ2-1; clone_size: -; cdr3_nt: TGTGCCAGCAAGGGGTCCTGGCATGACAATGAGCAGTTCTTC; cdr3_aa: CASKGSWHDNEQFF
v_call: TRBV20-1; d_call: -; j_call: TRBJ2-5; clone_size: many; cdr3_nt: TGCAGTGCCCTTGGACATGCAGAGACCCAGTACTTC; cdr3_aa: CSALGHAETQYF
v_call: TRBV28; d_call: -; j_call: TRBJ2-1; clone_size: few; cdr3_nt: TGTGCCAGCAGTTCAAGTTTCGACACCGGCTCCTACAATGAGCAGTTCTTC; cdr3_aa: CASSSSFDTGSYNEQFF